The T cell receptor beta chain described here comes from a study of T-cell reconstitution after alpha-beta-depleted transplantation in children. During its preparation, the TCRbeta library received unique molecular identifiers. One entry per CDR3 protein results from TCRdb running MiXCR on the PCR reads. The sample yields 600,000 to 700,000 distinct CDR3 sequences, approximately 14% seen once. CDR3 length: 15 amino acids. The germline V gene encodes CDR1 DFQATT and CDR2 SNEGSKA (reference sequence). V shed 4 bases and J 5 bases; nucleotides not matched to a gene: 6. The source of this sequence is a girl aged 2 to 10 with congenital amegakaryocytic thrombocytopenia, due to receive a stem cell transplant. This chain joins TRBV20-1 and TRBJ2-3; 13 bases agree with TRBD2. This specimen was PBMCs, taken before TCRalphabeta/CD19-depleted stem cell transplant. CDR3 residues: CSATWTSGGGDTQYF. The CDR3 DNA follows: TGCAGTGCTACCTGGACTAGCGGGGGTGGAGATACGCAGTATTTT.